A single sample is the source of the 13 T cell receptor beta chains below, sequenced in a study of cytomegalovirus exposure and HLA in healthy donors. The study ran its PCR with 60 Vbeta and 13 Jbeta primers. The table came from immunoSEQ multiplex PCR; TCRdb's copy has only in-frame clones and leaves some out. Found here are over 110,000 clones, almost 85% of them singletons; the top ten hold around 9.7%. Sequencing was done on a sample of PBMCs. All receptors come from an older woman in good health and CMV-seropositive.

The rearrangement joins TRBV27 to TRBJ2-2; 7 positions agree with TRBD2. There are 16 residues in the CDR3. J was trimmed by 2 bases and V by 5 bases; bases with no gene match: 8. Germline assignment: CDR1 MNHEY and CDR2 SMNVEV (reference sequence). For the CDR3, the DNA is TGTGCCAGCAGTCTTTTGACTAGCTTAAACACCGGGGAGCTGTTTTTT. Its translation: CASSLLTSLNTGELFF.

This clone has only one observation. This chain joins TRBV7-9 and TRBJ1-4; 7 positions match TRBD1. The CDR3 consists of 17 residues. Losses at the gene ends were 4 bases for V and 4 bases for J; bases not matched to a gene: 12. Germline V gives CDR1 SEHNR, CDR2 FQNEAQ (reference sequence). The CDR3 loop reads CASSWRQARGVNEKLFF. The CDR3 DNA is TGTGCCAGCAGCTGGAGACAGGCCAGGGGGGTTAATGAAAAACTGTTTTTT.

CDR3 residues: CASSLRTGGYNEQFF. CDR3 DNA sequence: TGTGCCAGCAGCTTACGAACAGGGGGGTACAATGAGCAGTTCTTC. The rearrangement uses TRBV11-3 and TRBJ2-1; 8 bases map to TRBD1. CDR1 and CDR2 from the germline V gene are SGHNT and YENEEA. With 2 bases clipped from V and 4 bases from J, the junction kept 4 bases outside the gene matches. The CDR3 consists of 15 residues.

The V and J genes are TRBV5-1 and TRBJ1-2; perhaps TRBD1 as D (5 bases). V was pared by 0 bases and J by 4 bases, with 16 bases between. CDR1 SGHRS and CDR2 YFSETQ come from the germline V gene. CDR3 size: 16 residues. This CDR3 reads CASSLGPGRDGYGYTF. The CDR3 DNA reads as TGCGCCAGCAGCTTGGGTCCAGGGAGGGATGGCTATGGCTACACCTTC.

As concerns this clone: The junction departs from the called germline gene at one end, perhaps through a read error. The chain employs TRBV7-7 and TRBJ2-5, with TRBD2 matching over 7 bases. The CDR3 extends over 15 amino acids. From germline, CDR1 is SSHAT and CDR2 FNYEAQ (reference sequence). The DNA for the CDR3 is TGTGCTAGCAGCTTACCCGGGACTACACAAGAGACCCAGTACTTC. Protein: CASSLPGTTQETQYF.

The chain carries TRBV15 and TRBJ2-7, with 10 bases identical to TRBD2. The CDR3 is made up of 20 amino acids. Germline V gene sequence: CDR1 LNHNV, CDR2 YYDKDF (reference sequence). V shed 5 bases and J 3 bases; nucleotides not matched to a gene: 22. The DNA of the CDR3 is TGTGCCACCAGCCGCCGACGTGGGAGCGGGAGGGTCGACCTTAACTACGAGCAGTACTTC. As protein: CATSRRRGSGRVDLNYEQYF.

This chain links TRBV4-2 with TRBJ2-7; 7 bases fit TRBD2. The CDR3 length is 14 residues. The J segment lost 0 bases and the V segment lost 4 bases, leaving 3 bases of the junction unmatched. Looked up from germline, CDR1 is LGHNA and CDR2 is YNFKEQ. The CDR3 sequence is CASSPGTISYEQYF. CDR3 in DNA: TGTGCCAGCAGCCCCGGGACTATCTCCTACGAGCAGTACTTC.

V gene TRBV21-1 combines with J gene TRBJ1-5. TRBV21-1 is reported as a pseudogene. The CDR3 runs to 19 residues. This CDR3 reads CASSKGEGRRRGRSQPQHF. CDR3 sequence (DNA): TGTGCCAGCAGCAAAGGGGAGGGACGGAGGAGGGGCCGCAGTCAGCCCCAGCATTTT.

V and J are TRBV2 and TRBJ1-2, with D possibly being TRBD1 (6 bases). CDR1 SNHLY and CDR2 FYNNEI come from the germline V gene. V was trimmed by 4 bases and J by 6 bases, leaving 9 bases between them. The CDR3 totals 12 residues. CDR3 nucleotide sequence: TGTGCCAGCAGTGGACAGGAGAATGGCTACACCTTC. It encodes CASSGQENGYTF. Looking up the rest from reference TRBV2 and TRBJ1-2 gives the full variable domain: EPEVTQTPSHQVTQMGQEVILRCVPISNHLYFYWYRQILGQKVEFLVSFYNNEISEKSEIFDDQFSVERPDGSNFTLKIRSTKLEDSAMYFCASSGQENGYTFGSGTRLTVV.

The table lists this clone with a few counts. The V and J genes are TRBV11-2 and TRBJ2-1; D might be TRBD2 (7 bases). There are 15 residues in the CDR3. Trimming left V 5 bases short and J 7 bases short, with 18 bases between. The germline gives CDR1 SGHAT, CDR2 FQNNGV. The CDR3: CASSRSLGGDNEQFF. CDR3 bases: TGTGCCAGCAGCCGCTCGCTAGGGGGGGATAATGAGCAGTTCTTC.

The V call is TRBV5-1, the J call TRBJ2-7, with 8 bases matching TRBD2. The CDR3 is made up of 16 amino acids. The J segment lost 5 bases and the V segment lost 2 bases, leaving 12 bases of the junction unmatched. Germline V gene lookup returns CDR1 SGHRS and CDR2 YFSETQ. The CDR3 here is CASSFRRGVAGNEQYF. For the CDR3, the DNA is TGCGCCAGCAGCTTCCGAAGGGGGGTAGCGGGAAACGAGCAGTACTTC.

This rearrangement joins TRBV28 to TRBJ2-1; 12 nucleotides agree with TRBD2. CDR3 length equals 16 residues. The trim removed 2 bases at V and 3 bases at J, leaving 2 bases unmatched. In germline, CDR1 is MDHEN, CDR2 SYDVKM. CDR3 coding DNA: TGTGCCAGCAGTTTAGCTAGCGGGAGGGACTACAATGAGCAGTTCTTC. Protein: CASSLASGRDYNEQFF.

The rearrangement links TRBV4-3 to TRBJ1-6; the match to TRBD1 covers 7 bases. Per the germline V gene, CDR1 is LGHNA and CDR2 is YSLEER. The junction had 6 bases not matched to a gene; V was cut back by 0 bases and J by 10 bases. This CDR3 comprises 15 residues. In DNA form, the CDR3 reads TGCGCCAGCAGCCAAGAAGGCCAGGGGGTCTCACCCCTCCACTTT. Translated: CASSQEGQGVSPLHF.